This T cell receptor (beta chain) emerged from a study of CD8 T cells in Susac syndrome. Regarding this clonotype: Its antigen remains unknown. One end of the junction fails to match germline, which may point to a read error.

The CDR3 has 15 residues. Germline V gives CDR1 SQVTM, CDR2 ANQGSEA. It was with random hexamers that roughly 0.45 to 1 ug RNA was reverse transcribed. Coverage of TCR beta CDR3 amplification by immunoSEQ multiplex PCR extended to 54 Vbeta and 13 Jbeta. TCRdb called the immunoSEQ multiplex PCR reads again in MiXCR, with one record for every CDR3 protein. The table lists more than 150,000 distinct CDR3 sequences, about 90% of them singletons. Sequencing of TCR beta was carried out in blood CD8+ and CD4+ T cells. Negative isolation was used for CD8+ and CD4+ T cells and FACS enrichment for TEMRA cells. Study-level results: A relatively small number of individuals underwent TCR sequencing and HLA analysis.

Input material: CD4+ T cells from PBMCs. The J gene is TRBJ1-1, the V gene TRBV29-1, with D possibly being TRBD1 (6 bases). The receptor was derived from a human donor in good health. CDR3 sequence reads: CSDPPDSEMNTEVFF. CDR3 bases: TGCAGCGACCCCCCGGACAGCGAGATGAACACTGAAGTTTTCTTT.